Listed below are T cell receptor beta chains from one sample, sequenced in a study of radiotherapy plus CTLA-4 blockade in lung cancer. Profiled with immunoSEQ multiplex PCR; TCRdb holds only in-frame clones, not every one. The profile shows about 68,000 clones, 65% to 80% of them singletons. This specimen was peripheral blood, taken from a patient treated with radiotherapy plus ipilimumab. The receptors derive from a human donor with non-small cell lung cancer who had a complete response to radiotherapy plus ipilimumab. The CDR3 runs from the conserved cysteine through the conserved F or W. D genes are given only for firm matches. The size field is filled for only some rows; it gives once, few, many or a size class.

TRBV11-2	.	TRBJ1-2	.	CASSLYEGFNYGYTF	TGTGCCAGCAGCCTATACGAGGGGTTTAACTATGGCTACACCTTC
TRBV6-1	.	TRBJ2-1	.	CASSVGGIGNNEQFF	TGTGCCAGCAGTGTTGGGGGAATCGGAAACAATGAGCAGTTCTTC
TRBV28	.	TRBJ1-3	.	CASRRGISGNTIYF	TGTGCCAGCAGGAGGGGGATCTCTGGAAACACCATATATTTT
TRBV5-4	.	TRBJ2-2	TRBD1	CASSPDRGRGTGELFF	TGTGCCAGCAGCCCGGACAGGGGGCGCGGGACCGGGGAGCTGTTTTTT
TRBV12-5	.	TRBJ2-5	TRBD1	CASGGQGPQETQYF	TGTGCTAGTGGGGGACAGGGTCCACAAGAGACCCAGTACTTC
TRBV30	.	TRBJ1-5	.	CAWSVVNQPQHF	TGTGCCTGGAGTGTCGTCAATCAGCCCCAGCATTTT
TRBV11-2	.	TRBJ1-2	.	CASSLARVGIYGYTF	TGTGCCAGCAGCTTAGCCAGGGTGGGGATCTATGGCTACACCTTC
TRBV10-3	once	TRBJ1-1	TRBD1	CAASGTVSTEAFF	TGTGCCGCCTCCGGGACAGTGTCGACTGAAGCTTTCTTT
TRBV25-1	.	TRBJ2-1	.	CASSDAGASSYNEQFF	TGTGCCAGCAGTGATGCGGGGGCTAGCTCCTACAATGAGCAGTTCTTC
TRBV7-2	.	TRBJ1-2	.	CASSFTTASGYGYTF	TGTGCCAGCAGCTTCACGACAGCCTCTGGGTATGGCTACACCTTC
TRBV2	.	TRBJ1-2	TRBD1	CASSRQGAEGYTF	TGTGCCAGCAGCCGACAGGGGGCGGAGGGCTACACCTTC
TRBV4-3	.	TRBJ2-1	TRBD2	CASSQDMPSGRRNEQFF	TGCGCCAGCAGCCAAGATATGCCTAGCGGGAGAAGGAATGAGCAGTTCTTC
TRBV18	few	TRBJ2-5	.	CASSPEETQYF	TGTGCCAGCTCACCGGAGGAGACCCAGTACTTC
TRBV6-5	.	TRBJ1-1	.	CASSSLTGNTEAFF	TGTGCCAGCAGCAGCCTCACCGGGAACACTGAAGCTTTCTTT
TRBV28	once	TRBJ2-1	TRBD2	CASSLLPTSGYNEQFF	TGTGCCAGCAGTTTACTCCCGACTAGCGGCTACAATGAGCAGTTCTTC
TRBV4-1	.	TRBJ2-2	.	CASSKDYTGELFF	TGCGCCAGCAGTAAGGATTACACCGGGGAGCTGTTTTTT
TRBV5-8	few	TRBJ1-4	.	CASSSDKKLFF	TGTGCCAGCAGCAGTGACAAAAAACTGTTTTTT
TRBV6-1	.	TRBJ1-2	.	CASSVTVRGAWNYGYTF	TGTGCCAGCAGTGTTACCGTCCGGGGGGCTTGGAACTATGGCTACACCTTC
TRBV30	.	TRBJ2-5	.	CAWSSGSETQYF	TGTGCCTGGAGTTCAGGGTCGGAGACCCAGTACTTC
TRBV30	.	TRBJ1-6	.	CAWSGVVTAYNSPLHF	TGTGCCTGGAGTGGGGTGGTGACAGCCTATAATTCACCCCTCCACTTT
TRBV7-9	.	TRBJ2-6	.	CASSLVGFGANVLTF	TGTGCCAGCAGCTTAGTAGGGTTCGGGGCCAACGTCCTGACTTTC
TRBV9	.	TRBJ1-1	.	CASSKARVTTEAFF	TGTGCCAGCAGCAAGGCCCGGGTAACCACTGAAGCTTTCTTT
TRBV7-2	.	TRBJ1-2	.	CASNQGQGTNYGYTF	TGTGCCAGCAACCAGGGGCAGGGAACGAACTATGGCTACACCTTC
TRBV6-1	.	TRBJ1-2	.	CASSEAQGYYGYTF	TGTGCCAGCAGTGAAGCGCAGGGATACTATGGCTACACCTTC
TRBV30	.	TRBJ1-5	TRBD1	CAWSPGTGLFRGSNQPQHF	TGTGCCTGGAGTCCGGGGACAGGCCTCTTCAGGGGGAGCAATCAGCCCCAGCATTTT
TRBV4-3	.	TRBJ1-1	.	CASSPIGREAFF	TGCGCCAGCAGCCCAATCGGACGTGAAGCTTTCTTT
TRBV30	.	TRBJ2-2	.	CAWSGSTSRSGELFF	TGTGCCTGGAGTGGGTCGACTTCTAGGTCCGGGGAGCTGTTTTTT